The 2 T cell receptor beta chains below were found in one sample sequenced in a study of blood T cell repertoires in COVID-19 (dated by TCRdb to about 2020). Library construction relied on the immunoSEQ multiplex PCR assay. In its TCRdb copy, this immuneACCESS table keeps in-frame sequences only and misses some clones. Where compared with another copy, unresolved V genes explain less than half of these, and the others have no known cause. For this sample the table gives approximately 92,000 clones, of which around 80% were detected only once. More than 15% of the sample is in the top ten clones. The sequenced material came from peripheral blood. The receptors originated from a man older than 75 with acute or convalescent COVID-19.

The J gene is TRBJ1-5, the V gene TRBV10-3, with D tentatively TRBD1 (6 bases). This CDR3 region has 15 residues. Germline CDR1 and CDR2: ENHRY and SYGVKD. Trimming took off 5 bases at V and 0 bases at J, with 11 bases between the two ends. DNA of the CDR3: TGTGCCATCAGTCTGGACAGCTATAGCAATCAGCCCCAGCATTTT. Translating gives CAISLDSYSNQPQHF.

This clone was picked up one time. Different DNA sequences within this sample yield the same CDR3. J is TRBJ1-3 and V is TRBV9; D is possibly TRBD1 (6 bases). This CDR3 has 17 residues. The V gene lost 0 bases and the J gene lost 2 bases, with 15 bases spanning the gap. Germline CDR1 reads SGDLS; CDR2 reads YYNGEE. The CDR3 DNA reads as TGTGCCAGCAGCGTAGATCCTGGAACAGGGCCTGGAAACACCATATATTTT. This codes for CASSVDPGTGPGNTIYF.